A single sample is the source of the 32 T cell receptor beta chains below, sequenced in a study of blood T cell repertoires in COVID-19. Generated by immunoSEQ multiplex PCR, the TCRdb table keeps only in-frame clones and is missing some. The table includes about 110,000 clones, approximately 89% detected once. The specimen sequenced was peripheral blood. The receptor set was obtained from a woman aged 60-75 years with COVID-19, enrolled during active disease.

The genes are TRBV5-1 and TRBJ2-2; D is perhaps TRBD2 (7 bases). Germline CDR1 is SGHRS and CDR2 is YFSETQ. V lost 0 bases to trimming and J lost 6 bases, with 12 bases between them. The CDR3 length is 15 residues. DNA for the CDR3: TGCGCCAGCAGCTTGGATTCGGGGGGCCCCGGGGAGCTGTTTTTT. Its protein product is CASSLDSGGPGELFF.

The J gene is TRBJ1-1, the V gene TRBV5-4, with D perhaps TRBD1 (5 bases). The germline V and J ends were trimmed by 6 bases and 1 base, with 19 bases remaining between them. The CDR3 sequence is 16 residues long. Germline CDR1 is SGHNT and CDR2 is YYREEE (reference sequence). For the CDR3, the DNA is TGTGCCAGCATCATTGGGGCTACAAGGCGGAACACTGAAGCTTTCTTT. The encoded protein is CASIIGATRRNTEAFF.

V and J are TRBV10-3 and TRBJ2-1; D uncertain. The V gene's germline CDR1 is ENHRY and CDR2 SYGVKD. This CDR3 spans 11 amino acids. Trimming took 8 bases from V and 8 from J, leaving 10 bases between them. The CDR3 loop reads CAIRLGDEQFF. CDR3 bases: TGTGCCATCCGGCTAGGCGATGAGCAGTTCTTC.

The CDR3 nucleotides read TGTGCCAGCAGCCCGATGGGGGACAGGGAGGACTATGGCTACACCTTC. This gives the protein CASSPMGDREDYGYTF. The rearrangement joins TRBV7-9 to TRBJ1-2; TRBD1 agrees at 9 bases. From germline, CDR1 is SEHNR and CDR2 FQNEAQ (reference sequence). V lost 5 bases to trimming and J lost 3 bases; unmatched junction nucleotides: 10. The CDR3 loop spans 16 amino acids.

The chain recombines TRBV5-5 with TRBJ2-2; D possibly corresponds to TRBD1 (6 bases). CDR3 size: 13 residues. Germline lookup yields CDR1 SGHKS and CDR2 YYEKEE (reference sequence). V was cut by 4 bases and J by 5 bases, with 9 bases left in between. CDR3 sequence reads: CASSARGTGELFF. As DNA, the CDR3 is TGTGCCAGCAGCGCGAGGGGGACCGGGGAGCTGTTTTTT.

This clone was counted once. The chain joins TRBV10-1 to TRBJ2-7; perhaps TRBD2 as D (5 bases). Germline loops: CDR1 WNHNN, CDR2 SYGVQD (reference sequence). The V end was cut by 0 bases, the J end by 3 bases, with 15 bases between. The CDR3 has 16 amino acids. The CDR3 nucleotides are TGCGCCAGCAGTGAGTCGGGAGATTCTAGCTTCTACGAGCAGTACTTC. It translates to CASSESGDSSFYEQYF.

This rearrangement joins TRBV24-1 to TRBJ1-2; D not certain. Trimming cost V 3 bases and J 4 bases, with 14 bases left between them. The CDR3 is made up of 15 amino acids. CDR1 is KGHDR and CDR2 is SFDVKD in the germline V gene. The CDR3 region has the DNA TGTGCCACCAGTGATCCAGAAGAGGGATTCTATGGCTACACCTTC. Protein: CATSDPEEGFYGYTF.

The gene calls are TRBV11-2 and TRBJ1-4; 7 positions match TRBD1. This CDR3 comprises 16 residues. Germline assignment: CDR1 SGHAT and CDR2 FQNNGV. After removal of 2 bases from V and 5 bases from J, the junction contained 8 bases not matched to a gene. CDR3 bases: TGTGCCAGCAGCTTACGAGGCTCAGGGGGGAATGAAAAACTGTTTTTT. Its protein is CASSLRGSGGNEKLFF.

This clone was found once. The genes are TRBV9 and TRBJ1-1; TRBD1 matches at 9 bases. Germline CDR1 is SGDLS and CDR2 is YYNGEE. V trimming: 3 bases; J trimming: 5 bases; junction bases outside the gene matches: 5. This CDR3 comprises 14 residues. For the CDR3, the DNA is TGTGCCAGCAGCGCGGGACAGGGATGGACTGAAGCTTTCTTT. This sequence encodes CASSAGQGWTEAFF.

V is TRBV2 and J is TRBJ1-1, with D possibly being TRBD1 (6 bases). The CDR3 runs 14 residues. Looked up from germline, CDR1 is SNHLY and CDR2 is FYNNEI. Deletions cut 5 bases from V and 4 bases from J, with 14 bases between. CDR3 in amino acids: CASSPQGSGTEAFF. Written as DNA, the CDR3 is TGTGCCAGCAGTCCCCAGGGGTCGGGCACTGAAGCTTTCTTT.

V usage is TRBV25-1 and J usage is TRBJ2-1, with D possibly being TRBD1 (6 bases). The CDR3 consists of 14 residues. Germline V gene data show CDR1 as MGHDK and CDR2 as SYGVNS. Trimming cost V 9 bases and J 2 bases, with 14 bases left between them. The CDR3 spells CARLQGIPYNEQFF. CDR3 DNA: TGTGCCAGGTTACAGGGAATTCCCTACAATGAGCAGTTCTTC. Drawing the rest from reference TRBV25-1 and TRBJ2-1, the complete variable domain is EADIYQTPRYLVIGTGKKITLECSQTMGHDKMYWYQQDPGMELHLIHYSYGVNSTEKGDLSSESTVSRIRTEHFPLTLESARPSHTSQYLCARLQGIPYNEQFFGPGTRLTVL.

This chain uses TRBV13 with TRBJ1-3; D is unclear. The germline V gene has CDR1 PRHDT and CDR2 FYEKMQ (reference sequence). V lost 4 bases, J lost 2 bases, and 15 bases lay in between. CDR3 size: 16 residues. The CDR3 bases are TGTGCCAGCAGCTCCTCCCCCGGGGTGGCTGGAAACACCATATATTTT. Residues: CASSSSPGVAGNTIYF.

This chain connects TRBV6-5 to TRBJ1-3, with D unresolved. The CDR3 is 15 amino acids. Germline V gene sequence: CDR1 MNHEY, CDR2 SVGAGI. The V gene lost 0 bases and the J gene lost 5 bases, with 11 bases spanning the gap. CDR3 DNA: TGTGCCAGCAGTTACTCGAGTGGCGGGAGAAACACCATATATTTT. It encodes CASSYSSGGRNTIYF.

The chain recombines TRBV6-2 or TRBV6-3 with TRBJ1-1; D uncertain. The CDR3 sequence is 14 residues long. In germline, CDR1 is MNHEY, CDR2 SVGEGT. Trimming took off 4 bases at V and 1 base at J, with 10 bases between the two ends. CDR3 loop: CASSLAERNTEAFF. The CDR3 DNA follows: TGTGCCAGCAGTTTAGCGGAACGGAACACTGAAGCTTTCTTT.

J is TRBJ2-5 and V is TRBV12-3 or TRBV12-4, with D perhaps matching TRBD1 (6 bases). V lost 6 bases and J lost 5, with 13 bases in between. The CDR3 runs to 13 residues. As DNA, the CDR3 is TGTGCCAGCAGGGGGACAAGGCGGGAGACCCAGTACTTC. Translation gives CASRGTRRETQYF.

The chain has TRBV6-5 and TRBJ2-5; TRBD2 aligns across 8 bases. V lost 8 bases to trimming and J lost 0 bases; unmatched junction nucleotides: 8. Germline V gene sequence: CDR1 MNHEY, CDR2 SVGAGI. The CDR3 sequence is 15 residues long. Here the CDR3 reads CASVWIAGYQETQYF. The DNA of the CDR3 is TGTGCCAGCGTCTGGATAGCGGGGTACCAAGAGACCCAGTACTTC.

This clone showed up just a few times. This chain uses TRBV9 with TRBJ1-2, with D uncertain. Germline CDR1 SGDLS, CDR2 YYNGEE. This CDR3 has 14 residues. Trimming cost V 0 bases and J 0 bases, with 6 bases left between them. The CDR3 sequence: CASSVGEANYGYTF. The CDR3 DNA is TGTGCCAGCAGCGTAGGCGAAGCTAACTATGGCTACACCTTC.

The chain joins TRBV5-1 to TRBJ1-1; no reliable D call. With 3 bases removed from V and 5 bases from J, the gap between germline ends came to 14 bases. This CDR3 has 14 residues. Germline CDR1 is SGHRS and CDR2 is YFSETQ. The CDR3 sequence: CASSSSARGTEAFF. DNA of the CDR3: TGCGCCAGCAGCTCCTCGGCCAGAGGGACTGAAGCTTTCTTT.

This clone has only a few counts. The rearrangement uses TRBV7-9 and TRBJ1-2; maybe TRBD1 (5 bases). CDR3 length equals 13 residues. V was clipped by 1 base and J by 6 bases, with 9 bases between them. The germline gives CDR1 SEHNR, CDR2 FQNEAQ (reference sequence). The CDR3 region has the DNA TGTGCCAGCAGCTTAGTAGAGACAGATGGCTACACCTTC. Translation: CASSLVETDGYTF. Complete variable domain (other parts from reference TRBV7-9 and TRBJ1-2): DTGVSQNPRHKITKRGQNVTFRCDPISEHNRLYWYRQTLGQGPEFLTYFQNEAQLEKSRLLSDRFSAERPKGSFSTLEIQRTEQGDSAMYLCASSLVETDGYTFGSGTRLTVV.

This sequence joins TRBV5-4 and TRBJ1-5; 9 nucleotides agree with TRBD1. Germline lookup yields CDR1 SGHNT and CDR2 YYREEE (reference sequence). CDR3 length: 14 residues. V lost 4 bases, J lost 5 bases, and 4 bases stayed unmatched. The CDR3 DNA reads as TGTGCCAGCAGCCAAGACAGGGGGGATCAGCCCCAGCATTTT. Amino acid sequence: CASSQDRGDQPQHF.

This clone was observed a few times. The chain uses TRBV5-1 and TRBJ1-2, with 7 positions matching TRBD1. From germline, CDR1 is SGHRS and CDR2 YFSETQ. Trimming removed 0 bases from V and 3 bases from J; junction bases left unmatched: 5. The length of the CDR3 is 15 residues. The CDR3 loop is CASSLDPGGDYGYTF. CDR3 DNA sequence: TGCGCCAGCAGCTTGGATCCAGGGGGTGACTATGGCTACACCTTC.

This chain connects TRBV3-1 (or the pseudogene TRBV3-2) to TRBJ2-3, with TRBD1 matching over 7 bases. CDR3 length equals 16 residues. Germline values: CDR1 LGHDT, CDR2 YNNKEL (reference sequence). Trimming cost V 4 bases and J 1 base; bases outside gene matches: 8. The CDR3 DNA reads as TGTGCCAGCAGCCCCCAGGGGGTCGAGGGCACAGATACGCAGTATTTT. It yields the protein CASSPQGVEGTDTQYF.

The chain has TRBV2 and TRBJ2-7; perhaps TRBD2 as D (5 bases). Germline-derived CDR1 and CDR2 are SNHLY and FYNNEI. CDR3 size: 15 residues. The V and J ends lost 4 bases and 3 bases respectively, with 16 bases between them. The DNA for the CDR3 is TGTGCCAGCAGTGGTTCCGGGGTGTCCCACTACGAGCAGTACTTC. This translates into CASSGSGVSHYEQYF.

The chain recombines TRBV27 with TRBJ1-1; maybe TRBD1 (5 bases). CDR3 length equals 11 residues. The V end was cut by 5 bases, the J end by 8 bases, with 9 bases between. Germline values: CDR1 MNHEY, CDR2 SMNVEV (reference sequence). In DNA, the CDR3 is TGTGCCAGCAGTCGAGACAGCGAAGCTTTCTTT. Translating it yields CASSRDSEAFF.

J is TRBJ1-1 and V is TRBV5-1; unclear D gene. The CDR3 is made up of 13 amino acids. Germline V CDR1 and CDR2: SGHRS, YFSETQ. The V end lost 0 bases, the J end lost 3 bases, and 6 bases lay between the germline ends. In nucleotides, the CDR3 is TGCGCCAGCAGCTTGGGCGAAGACACTGAAGCTTTCTTT. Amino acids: CASSLGEDTEAFF.

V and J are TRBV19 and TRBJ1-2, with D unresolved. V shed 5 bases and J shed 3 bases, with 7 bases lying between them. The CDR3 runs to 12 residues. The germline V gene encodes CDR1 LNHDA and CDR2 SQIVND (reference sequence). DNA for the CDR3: TGTGCCAGTAGTTTACTCCACTATGGCTACACCTTC. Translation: CASSLLHYGYTF.

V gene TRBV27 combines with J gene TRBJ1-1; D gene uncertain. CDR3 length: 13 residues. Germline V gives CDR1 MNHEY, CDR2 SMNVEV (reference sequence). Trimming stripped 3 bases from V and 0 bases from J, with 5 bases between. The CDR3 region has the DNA TGTGCCAGCAGTTTCACGGTGAACACTGAAGCTTTCTTT. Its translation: CASSFTVNTEAFF.

The CDR3 sequence is CASTTGTGGSNYGYTF. In nucleotides, the CDR3 is TGTGCCAGCACCACCGGGACAGGGGGCTCTAACTATGGCTACACCTTC. The chain links TRBV5-4 to TRBJ1-2, with 12 bases matching TRBD1. This CDR3 contains 16 residues. The germline gives CDR1 SGHNT, CDR2 YYREEE (reference sequence). The junction had 6 bases not matched to a gene; V was cut back by 6 bases and J by 0 bases.

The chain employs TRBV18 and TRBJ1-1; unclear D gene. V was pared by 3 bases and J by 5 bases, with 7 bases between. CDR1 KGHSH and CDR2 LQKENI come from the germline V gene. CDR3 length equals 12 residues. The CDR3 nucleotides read TGTGCCAGCTCACCGAGCGAGACTGAAGCTTTCTTT. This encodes CASSPSETEAFF.

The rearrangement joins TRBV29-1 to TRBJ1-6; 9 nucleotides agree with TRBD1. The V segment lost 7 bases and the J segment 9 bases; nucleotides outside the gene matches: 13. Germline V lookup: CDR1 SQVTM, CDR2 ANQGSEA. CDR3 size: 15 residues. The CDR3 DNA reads TGCAGCGCCAGGGACAGGGACGGTGAGAGTTCACCCCTCCACTTT. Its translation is CSARDRDGESSPLHF.

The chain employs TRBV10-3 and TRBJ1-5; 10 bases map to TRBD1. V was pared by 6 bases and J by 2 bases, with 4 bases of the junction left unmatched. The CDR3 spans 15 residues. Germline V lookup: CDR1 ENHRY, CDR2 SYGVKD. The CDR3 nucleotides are TGTGCCATCAGCTCCGGGACAGGGGGCAATCAGCCCCAGCATTTT. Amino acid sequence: CAISSGTGGNQPQHF.

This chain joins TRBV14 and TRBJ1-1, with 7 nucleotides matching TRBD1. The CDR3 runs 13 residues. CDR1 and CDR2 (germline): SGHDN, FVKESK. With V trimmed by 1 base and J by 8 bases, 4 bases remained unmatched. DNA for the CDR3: TGTGCCAGCAGCCAAGGCCTACAGGGGGAAGCTTTCTTT. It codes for CASSQGLQGEAFF.